The 9 T cell receptor beta chains in this list originate from one sample, sequenced in a study of T cells in localized non-small cell lung cancer. The assay was immunoSEQ multiplex PCR, and TCRdb's table has in-frame clones only and misses some. Of 64,000 or so clones listed, roughly nine tenths were seen once; the top ten hold nearly 2%. The material sequenced was peripheral blood, taken before any cancer treatment. Receptor source: a woman aged 40-75 years with stage I lung adenocarcinoma.

The rearrangement links TRBV19 to TRBJ2-1; 7 nucleotides match TRBD2. The CDR3 is 16 residues long. Looked up from germline, CDR1 is LNHDA and CDR2 is SQIVND (reference sequence). Trimming took 5 bases from V and 0 from J; bases not matched to a gene: 7. CDR3 sequence reads: CASSRARTSSYNEQFF. CDR3 coding DNA: TGTGCCAGTAGTCGGGCCCGGACTAGCTCCTACAATGAGCAGTTCTTC.

V usage is TRBV18 and J usage is TRBJ1-5, with a tentative D call TRBD1 (6 bases). The CDR3 loop spans 14 amino acids. Germline assignment: CDR1 KGHSH and CDR2 LQKENI. Trimming left V 3 bases short and J 3 bases short, with 9 bases between. CDR3 region: CASSPYRDNQPQHF. The CDR3 DNA is TGTGCCAGCTCACCTTACAGGGACAATCAGCCCCAGCATTTT.

This clone was detected only a few times. V gene TRBV5-1 combines with J gene TRBJ1-1; D call uncertain. Germline values: CDR1 SGHRS, CDR2 YFSETQ. The V and J ends lost 3 bases and 4 bases respectively, with 13 bases between them. The CDR3 extends over 14 amino acids. CDR3 nucleotides: TGCGCCAGCAGCTCGGGATCCGAGAGCACTGAAGCTTTCTTT. Its translation is CASSSGSESTEAFF.

There are a few counts of this clone. The V call is TRBV5-1, the J call TRBJ1-1; D gene uncertain. Trimming removed 7 bases at V and 1 base at J, with 14 bases between. Germline V CDR1 and CDR2: SGHRS, YFSETQ. This CDR3 contains 14 residues. CDR3 coding DNA: TGCGCCAGCGCCGAACGACATCCGAACACTGAAGCTTTCTTT. Its protein is CASAERHPNTEAFF.

The genes are TRBV7-9 and TRBJ1-1, with 7 bases that match TRBD1. The CDR3 has 16 amino acids. Germline loops: CDR1 SEHNR, CDR2 FQNEAQ (reference sequence). Trimming took 5 bases from V and 1 from J; bases not matched to a gene: 10. CDR3 residues: CASSPPGGMRNTEAFF. CDR3 coding DNA: TGTGCCAGCAGCCCTCCAGGGGGTATGCGGAACACTGAAGCTTTCTTT.

The rearrangement uses TRBV6-4 and TRBJ1-5; D is unresolved. Germline V gene lookup returns CDR1 MRHNA and CDR2 SNTAGT. The V gene lost 0 bases and the J gene lost 0 bases, with 9 bases spanning the gap. The CDR3 loop spans 16 amino acids. In nucleotides, the CDR3 is TGTGCCAGCAGTGACTCGAGACGCATTAGCAATCAGCCCCAGCATTTT. Protein product: CASSDSRRISNQPQHF.

The chain employs TRBV5-1 and TRBJ1-1; TRBD1 agrees at 9 bases. Trimming cost V 2 bases and J 5 bases; bases outside gene matches: 4. Germline loops: CDR1 SGHRS, CDR2 YFSETQ. The CDR3 has 14 residues. The CDR3 DNA reads TGCGCCAGCAGCTTAACCGGGACAGGGACTGAAGCTTTCTTT. Translating it yields CASSLTGTGTEAFF.

This chain joins TRBV25-1 and TRBJ2-3; TRBD1 agrees at 10 bases. The CDR3 runs to 15 residues. Germline CDR1 is MGHDK and CDR2 is SYGVNS. V was clipped by 1 base and J by 5 bases; unmatched bases: 3. The CDR3 is CASSELGTGVDTQYF. DNA for the CDR3: TGTGCCAGCAGTGAATTGGGGACAGGGGTAGATACGCAGTATTTT. The full variable domain, with the rest looked up from reference TRBV25-1 and TRBJ2-3, is EADIYQTPRYLVIGTGKKITLECSQTMGHDKMYWYQQDPGMELHLIHYSYGVNSTEKGDLSSESTVSRIRTEHFPLTLESARPSHTSQYLCASSELGTGVDTQYFGPGTRLTVL.

The genes are TRBV4-1 and TRBJ1-1; the D gene is possibly TRBD1 (6 bases). V was trimmed by 0 bases and J by 5 bases, leaving 16 bases between them. The CDR3 has 16 amino acids. Germline loops: CDR1 MGHRA, CDR2 YSYEKL. The CDR3 DNA sequence: TGCGCCAGCAGCCAAGATCGGGGCACAGGGTTGACTGAAGCTTTCTTT. Translation: CASSQDRGTGLTEAFF.